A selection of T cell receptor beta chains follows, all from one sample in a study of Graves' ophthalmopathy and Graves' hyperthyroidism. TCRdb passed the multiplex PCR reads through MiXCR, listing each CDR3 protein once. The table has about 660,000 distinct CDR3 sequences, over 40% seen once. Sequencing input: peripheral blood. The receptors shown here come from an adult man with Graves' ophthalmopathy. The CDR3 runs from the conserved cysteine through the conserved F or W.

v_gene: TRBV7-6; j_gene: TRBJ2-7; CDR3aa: CASSLAIGGSNMGEQYF
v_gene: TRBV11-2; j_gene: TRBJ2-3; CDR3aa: CASSLVRTATDTQYF
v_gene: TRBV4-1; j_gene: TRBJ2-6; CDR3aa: CASSQEAPQGSGANVLTF
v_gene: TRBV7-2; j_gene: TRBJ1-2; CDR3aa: CASSARTGDYGYTF
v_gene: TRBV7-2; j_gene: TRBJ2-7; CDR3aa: CASSLAFNYEQYF
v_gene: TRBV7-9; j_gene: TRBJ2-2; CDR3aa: CASSLSWTSGPGELFF
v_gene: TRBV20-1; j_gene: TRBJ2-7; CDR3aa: CSASEREHEQYF
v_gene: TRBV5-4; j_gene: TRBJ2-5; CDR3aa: CASTLALAGGPETQYF
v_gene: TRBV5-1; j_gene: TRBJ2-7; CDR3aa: CASSEVVPYEQYF
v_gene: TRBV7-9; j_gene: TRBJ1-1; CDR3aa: CASSDTGTAFF
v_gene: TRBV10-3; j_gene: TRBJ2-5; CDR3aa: CAVSSRGATQYF
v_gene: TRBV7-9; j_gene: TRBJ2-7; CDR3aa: CASSEGLLYEQYF
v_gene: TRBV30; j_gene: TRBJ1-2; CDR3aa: CAWSGSVSYGYTF
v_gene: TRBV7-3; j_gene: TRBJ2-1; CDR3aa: CASSLTPRGNEQFF
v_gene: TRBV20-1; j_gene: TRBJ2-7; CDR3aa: CSARDPAGGGYEQYF
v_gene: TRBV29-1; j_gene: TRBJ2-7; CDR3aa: CSVDEGALNYGYEQYF
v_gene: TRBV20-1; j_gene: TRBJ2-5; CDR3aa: CSAGPSGRTGQETQYF
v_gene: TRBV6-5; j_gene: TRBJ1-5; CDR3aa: CASKVHNQPQHF
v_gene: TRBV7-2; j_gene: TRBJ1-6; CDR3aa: CASSLAQAYNSPLHF
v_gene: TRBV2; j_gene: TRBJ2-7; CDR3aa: CAAGGLSYEQYF
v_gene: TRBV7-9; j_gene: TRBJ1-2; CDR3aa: CASSPGTGRNYGYTF
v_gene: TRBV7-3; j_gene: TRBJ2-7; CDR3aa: CASSMTGGYEQYF